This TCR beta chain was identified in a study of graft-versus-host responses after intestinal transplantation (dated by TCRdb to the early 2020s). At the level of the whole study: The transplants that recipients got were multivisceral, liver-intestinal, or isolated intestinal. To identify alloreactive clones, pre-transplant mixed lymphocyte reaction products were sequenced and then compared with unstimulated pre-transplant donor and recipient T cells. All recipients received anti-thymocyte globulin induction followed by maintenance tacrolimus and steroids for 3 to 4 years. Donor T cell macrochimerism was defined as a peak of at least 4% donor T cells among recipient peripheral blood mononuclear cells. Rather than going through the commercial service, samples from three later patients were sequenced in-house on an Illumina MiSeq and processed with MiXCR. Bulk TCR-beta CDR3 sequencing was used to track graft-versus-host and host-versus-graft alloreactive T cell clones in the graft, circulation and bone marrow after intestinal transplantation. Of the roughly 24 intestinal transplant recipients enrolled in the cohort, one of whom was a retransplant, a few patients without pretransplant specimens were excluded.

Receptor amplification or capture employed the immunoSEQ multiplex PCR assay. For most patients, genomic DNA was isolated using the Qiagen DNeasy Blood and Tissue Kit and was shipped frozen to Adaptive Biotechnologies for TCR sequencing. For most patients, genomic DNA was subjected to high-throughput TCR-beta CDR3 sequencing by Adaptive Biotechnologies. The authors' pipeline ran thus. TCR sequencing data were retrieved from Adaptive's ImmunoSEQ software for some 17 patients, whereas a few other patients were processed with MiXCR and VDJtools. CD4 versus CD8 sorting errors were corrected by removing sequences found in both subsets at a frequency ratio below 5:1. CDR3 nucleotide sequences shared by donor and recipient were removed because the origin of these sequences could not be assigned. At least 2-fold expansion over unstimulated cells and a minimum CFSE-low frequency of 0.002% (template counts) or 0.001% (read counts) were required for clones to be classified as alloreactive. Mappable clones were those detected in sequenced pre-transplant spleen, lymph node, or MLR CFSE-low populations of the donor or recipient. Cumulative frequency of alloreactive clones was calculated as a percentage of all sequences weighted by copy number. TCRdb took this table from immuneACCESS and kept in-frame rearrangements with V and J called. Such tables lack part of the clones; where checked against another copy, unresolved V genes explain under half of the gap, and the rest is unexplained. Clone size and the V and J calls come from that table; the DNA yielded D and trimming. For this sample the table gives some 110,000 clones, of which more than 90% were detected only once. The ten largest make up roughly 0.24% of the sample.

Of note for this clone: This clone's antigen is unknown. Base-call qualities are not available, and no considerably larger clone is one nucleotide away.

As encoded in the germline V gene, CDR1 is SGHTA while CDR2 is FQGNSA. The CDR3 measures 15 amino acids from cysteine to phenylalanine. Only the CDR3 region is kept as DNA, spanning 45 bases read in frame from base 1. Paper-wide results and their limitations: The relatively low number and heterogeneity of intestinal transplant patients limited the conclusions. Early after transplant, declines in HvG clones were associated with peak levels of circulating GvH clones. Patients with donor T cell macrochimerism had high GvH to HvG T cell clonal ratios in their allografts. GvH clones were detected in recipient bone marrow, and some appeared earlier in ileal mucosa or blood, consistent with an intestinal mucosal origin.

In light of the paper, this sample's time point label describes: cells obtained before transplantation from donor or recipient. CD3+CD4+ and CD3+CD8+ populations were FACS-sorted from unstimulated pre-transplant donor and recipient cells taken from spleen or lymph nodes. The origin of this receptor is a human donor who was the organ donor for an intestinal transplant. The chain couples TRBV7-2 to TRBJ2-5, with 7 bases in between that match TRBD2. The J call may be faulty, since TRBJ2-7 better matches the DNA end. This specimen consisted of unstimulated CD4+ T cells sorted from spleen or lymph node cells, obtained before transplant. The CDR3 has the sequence CASSPGPAGTYEQYF. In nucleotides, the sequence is TGTGCCAGCAGCCCAGGACCAGCGGGGACTTACGAGCAGTACTTC.